The 29 T cell receptor beta chains below were found in one sample sequenced in a study of blood T cells in healthy people across ages. The authors ran a second PCR of roughly 6 to 12 cycles using a sample-barcoded 5' primer and a J-beta primer mix. TCRdb reanalysed the 5' RACE reads using MiXCR and keeps one entry per CDR3 protein. The data hold about 680,000 distinct CDR3 sequences, with more than 40% observed a single time. The specimen was blood. These TCRs come from a woman in her fifties or sixties in good health.

A few counts support this clonotype. The gene calls are TRBV2 and TRBJ2-7; TRBD2 might be the D (6 bases). Germline CDR1 is SNHLY and CDR2 is FYNNEI. Deletions cut 4 bases from V and 5 bases from J, with 9 bases between. This CDR3 comprises 12 residues. The CDR3 nucleotides read TGTGCCAGCAGTGGTTCGGGAGACGAGCAGTACTTC. This gives the protein CASSGSGDEQYF. Variable domain in full (rest from reference TRBV2 and TRBJ2-7): EPEVTQTPSHQVTQMGQEVILRCVPISNHLYFYWYRQILGQKVEFLVSFYNNEISEKSEIFDDQFSVERPDGSNFTLKIRSTKLEDSAMYFCASSGSGDEQYFGPGTRLTVT.

This clonotype has more than one count but fewer than ten. V usage is TRBV4-2 and J usage is TRBJ2-7, with 7 bases fitting TRBD2. Germline lookup yields CDR1 LGHNA and CDR2 YNFKEQ. J lost 5 bases, V lost 5 bases, and 15 bases had no gene match. The CDR3 totals 16 residues. The CDR3 nucleotides read TGTGCCAGCAGCGGTTTTCACGGCGGGAGAATAAACGAGCAGTACTTC. As protein: CASSGFHGGRINEQYF.

V and J are TRBV20-1 and TRBJ1-2; 7 bases line up with TRBD1. Germline V gene sequence: CDR1 DFQATT, CDR2 SNEGSKA (reference sequence). The CDR3 spans 14 residues. With 6 bases clipped from V and 1 base from J, the junction kept 8 bases outside the gene matches. CDR3 sequence reads: CSAPTGRVNYGYTF. CDR3 nucleotide sequence: TGCAGTGCACCGACAGGGAGAGTTAACTATGGCTACACCTTC.

The chain recombines TRBV7-2 with TRBJ2-5; TRBD2 matches at 9 bases. Germline CDR1 and CDR2: SGHTA and FQGNSA. CDR3 size: 14 residues. The V segment lost 5 bases and the J segment 7 bases; nucleotides outside the gene matches: 8. This CDR3 is CASSPRLAEGTQYF. In nucleotides, the CDR3 is TGTGCCAGCAGCCCGCGACTAGCGGAGGGGACCCAGTACTTC.

This clonotype appeared a single time. The genes are TRBV27 and TRBJ1-2, with TRBD1 as a possible D gene (5 bases). The CDR3 totals 13 residues. Germline values: CDR1 MNHEY, CDR2 SMNVEV (reference sequence). Trimming left V 3 bases short and J 7 bases short, with 12 bases between. DNA of the CDR3: TGTGCCAGCAGTTTTTTGGGGGAACCTGGCTACACCTTC. This encodes CASSFLGEPGYTF.

This clonotype appeared a few times. This sequence joins TRBV29-1 and TRBJ1-1; D is perhaps TRBD1 (6 bases). Germline V gene sequence: CDR1 SQVTM, CDR2 ANQGSEA. This CDR3 spans 12 amino acids. V was cut by 7 bases and J by 9 bases, with 18 bases left in between. CDR3 bases: TGCAGCGCTGACCAAGACAGGACAAAAGCTTTCTTT. Translation gives CSADQDRTKAFF.

This clonotype was seen ten or more times. With a much larger clone just one base away, this may be a read error. The rearrangement joins TRBV29-1 to TRBJ2-7; TRBD2 matches 7 bases. Trimming took 7 bases from V and 5 from J; bases not matched to a gene: 11. Germline assignment: CDR1 SQVTM and CDR2 ANQGSEA. The CDR3 is 13 amino acids. CDR3 sequence (DNA): TGCAGCGCAGCCCCCTGGGGGGGTAACGAGCAGTACTTC. Protein sequence: CSAAPWGGNEQYF.

The chain is built from TRBV12-3 or TRBV12-4 and TRBJ2-7; 11 bases fit TRBD2. V dropped 5 bases and J dropped 4; count of bases not matched to a gene: 13. CDR3 length: 17 residues. The CDR3 nucleotides read TGTGCCAGCAGTCCGGACCTTACCCGGACTAGCGGGTACGAGCAGTACTTC. Translated, it gives CASSPDLTRTSGYEQYF.

This clonotype occurred a few times. This chain connects TRBV25-1 to TRBJ2-7, with D possibly TRBD1 on 5 matching bases. Trimming left V 0 bases short and J 4 bases short, with 13 bases between. Germline CDR1 and CDR2: MGHDK and SYGVNS. This CDR3 comprises 15 residues. The CDR3 sequence: CASSEYGDRGYEQYF. CDR3 nucleotides: TGTGCCAGCAGTGAATATGGAGACAGAGGATACGAGCAGTACTTC.

The sample holds a few counts of this clonotype. The CDR3 sequence: CSVKAGPADTQYF. In nucleotides, the CDR3 is TGCAGCGTTAAGGCGGGACCCGCAGATACGCAGTATTTT. The genes are TRBV29-1 and TRBJ2-3; D is possibly TRBD2 (6 bases). The CDR3 is 13 amino acids. Germline V gene data show CDR1 as SQVTM and CDR2 as ANQGSEA. V was trimmed by 5 bases and J by 4 bases, leaving 13 bases between them.

This clonotype was seen a few times. CDR3 coding DNA: TGTGCCAGCAGTCCTGCCAACCCAACTGAAGCTTTCTTT. It encodes CASSPANPTEAFF. The chain has TRBV6-2 or TRBV6-3 and TRBJ1-1; D is uncertain. Trimming stripped 5 bases from V and 5 bases from J, with 12 bases between. The CDR3 is 13 amino acids. From germline, CDR1 is MNHEY and CDR2 SVGEGT.

The V and J genes are TRBV10-3 and TRBJ2-6, with 8 bases identical to TRBD1. Germline V CDR1 and CDR2: ENHRY, SYGVKD. This CDR3 contains 17 residues. J lost 0 bases, V lost 6 bases, and 7 bases had no gene match. The CDR3 nucleotides are TGTGCCATCAGCCTCGGACAGGGAAACTCTGGGGCCAACGTCCTGACTTTC. It is translated as CAISLGQGNSGANVLTF.

In regard to this clonotype: This may stem from a read error, because a much larger clone lies one nucleotide away. The V and J genes are TRBV7-2 and TRBJ2-7; no reliable D call. The CDR3 is 12 amino acids. Looked up from germline, CDR1 is SGHTA and CDR2 is FQGNSA. For the CDR3, the DNA is TGTGCCAGCGGCTTAATCTCCTACGAGCAGTACTTC. Its translation: CASGLISYEQYF.

The chain recombines TRBV7-9 with TRBJ2-2, with no clear D. The germline CDR1 and CDR2 sequences are SEHNR and FQNEAQ (reference sequence). CDR3 length equals 14 residues. V shed 11 bases and J shed 1 base, with 14 bases lying between them. The CDR3 spells CAFPPKLNTGELFF. DNA of the CDR3: TGTGCCTTCCCCCCTAAGTTGAACACCGGGGAGCTGTTTTTT. The variable domain in full, with the rest retrieved from reference TRBV7-9 and TRBJ2-2, is DTGVSQNPRHKITKRGQNVTFRCDPISEHNRLYWYRQTLGQGPEFLTYFQNEAQLEKSRLLSDRFSAERPKGSFSTLEIQRTEQGDSAMYLCAFPPKLNTGELFFGEGSRLTVL.

This clonotype was seen only a few times. This sequence joins TRBV7-6 and TRBJ1-3; D may be TRBD1 (6 bases). Per germline, CDR1 SGHVS and CDR2 FNYEAQ. Between the trimmed V and J ends, which lost 5 bases and 8 bases, there was a span of 10 bases. There are 12 residues in the CDR3. The CDR3 bases are TGTGCCAGCAGCCCCCAGGGGCACACCATATATTTT. Its translation: CASSPQGHTIYF.

The chain joins TRBV10-3 to TRBJ2-5, with D possibly matching TRBD2 (6 bases). The CDR3 contains 14 residues. Looked up from germline, CDR1 is ENHRY and CDR2 is SYGVKD. The V gene lost 6 bases and the J gene lost 5 bases, with 16 bases spanning the gap. The CDR3 nucleotides read TGTGCCATCAGCCCCAGGGTTGGGGGGGAGACCCAGTACTTC. Protein product: CAISPRVGGETQYF.

The CDR3 loop is CASSGRFAGVAYEQYF. The CDR3 nucleotides read TGTGCCAGCAGTGGTCGTTTTGCGGGAGTGGCCTACGAGCAGTACTTC. The chain joins TRBV6-1 to TRBJ2-7, with 7 bases identical to TRBD2. This CDR3 has 16 residues. Germline CDR1 MNHNS, CDR2 SASEGT. V was pared by 4 bases and J by 2 bases, with 11 bases of the junction left unmatched.

J is TRBJ1-2 and V is TRBV29-1; TRBD1 matches 9 bases. The CDR3 covers 14 residues. Trimming cost V 8 bases and J 6 bases; bases outside gene matches: 13. CDR1 is SQVTM, CDR2 ANQGSEA, per germline. The CDR3: CSTGGQGHFDGYTF. The CDR3 region has the DNA TGCAGCACGGGCGGACAGGGGCATTTCGATGGCTACACCTTC.

The V call is TRBV10-3, the J call TRBJ2-7; the D call may be TRBD1 or TRBD2 (5 bases each). This CDR3 has 14 amino acids. Deletions cut 10 bases from V and 7 bases from J, with 23 bases between. CDR1 is ENHRY, CDR2 SYGVKD, per germline. The CDR3 DNA follows: TGTGCCACCATCCGGGACCCCGTGCGGAATGAGCAGTACTTC. This gives the protein CATIRDPVRNEQYF.

This chain uses TRBV20-1 with TRBJ2-7; no clear D. Trimming cost V 7 bases and J 3 bases, with 10 bases left between them. CDR3 size: 11 residues. Germline V gene data show CDR1 as DFQATT and CDR2 as SNEGSKA (reference sequence). The CDR3 coding sequence is TGCAGTGGATTCCAAGACTACGAGCAGTACTTC. It encodes CSGFQDYEQYF.

V is TRBV18 and J is TRBJ2-7; 7 bases align to TRBD1. V dropped 8 bases and J dropped 5; count of bases not matched to a gene: 6. The CDR3 contains 12 residues. The V gene's germline CDR1 is KGHSH and CDR2 LQKENI. CDR3 sequence: CASRLQGDEQYF. CDR3 coding DNA: TGTGCCAGCCGTCTTCAGGGGGACGAGCAGTACTTC.

The rearrangement links TRBV10-3 to TRBJ2-4, with TRBD1 matching over 7 bases. V lost 5 bases to trimming and J lost 4 bases; unmatched junction nucleotides: 2. There are 13 residues in the CDR3. Germline CDR1 reads ENHRY; CDR2 reads SYGVKD. CDR3 DNA sequence: TGTGCCATCAGTCCGGACAGGAAAAACATTCAGTACTTC. Residues: CAISPDRKNIQYF.

This clonotype was picked up many times. The rearrangement joins TRBV20-1 to TRBJ2-1; the D gene could be TRBD1 or TRBD2 (5 bases each). The CDR3 runs 18 residues. Deletions cut 0 bases from V and 5 bases from J, with 23 bases between. CDR1 is DFQATT and CDR2 is SNEGSKA in the germline V gene (reference sequence). CDR3 loop: CSARDPRGSSGQDNEQFF. CDR3 DNA: TGCAGTGCTAGAGACCCCCGGGGCAGTTCAGGTCAGGACAATGAGCAGTTCTTC.

This clonotype has just a few counts. The chain has TRBV9 and TRBJ2-7, with D unresolved. Germline CDR1 SGDLS, CDR2 YYNGEE. The CDR3 is 14 residues long. Trimming stripped 0 bases from V and 2 bases from J, with 9 bases between. CDR3 region: CASSVGALTYEQYF. In DNA form, the CDR3 reads TGTGCCAGCAGCGTAGGTGCCTTAACCTACGAGCAGTACTTC.

V usage is TRBV12-3 or TRBV12-4 and J usage is TRBJ2-1; D is ambiguous. The CDR3 has 15 amino acids. V was shortened by 6 bases and J by 0 bases, with 12 bases between the two germline ends. DNA of the CDR3: TGTGCCAGCAGCCCACCATCCAGCTCCTACAATGAGCAGTTCTTC. It specifies CASSPPSSSYNEQFF.

This clonotype was picked up a small number of times. This sequence joins TRBV20-1 and TRBJ1-1; tentative D call: TRBD1 (5 bases). Germline V gene sequence: CDR1 DFQATT, CDR2 SNEGSKA (reference sequence). V was trimmed by 3 bases and J by 4 bases, leaving 15 bases between them. The CDR3 has 14 residues. CDR3 DNA sequence: TGCAGTGCTAGGTTAACAGGTCGGGGCACTGAAGCTTTCTTT. Translation gives CSARLTGRGTEAFF.

The chain carries TRBV4-2 and TRBJ2-1, with TRBD2 identical over 12 bases. The CDR3 spans 22 residues. The V segment lost 2 bases and the J segment 0 bases; nucleotides outside the gene matches: 17. Germline CDR1 LGHNA, CDR2 YNFKEQ. CDR3 protein: CASSQIPGGLAGGPSSYNEQFF. DNA for the CDR3: TGTGCCAGCAGCCAAATCCCCGGTGGGCTAGCGGGAGGGCCGAGCTCCTACAATGAGCAGTTCTTC.

V is TRBV5-6 and J is TRBJ1-4; 7 nucleotides agree with TRBD1. The CDR3 runs 14 residues. From germline, CDR1 is SGHDT and CDR2 YYEEEE. V lost 2 bases and J lost 4; bases outside the gene matches: 2. CDR3 residues: CASSFQGVNEKLFF. The CDR3 nucleotides read TGTGCCAGCAGCTTCCAGGGGGTTAATGAAAAACTGTTTTTT.

This CDR3 is CASSPTGVVAREQFF. CDR3 nucleotide sequence: TGTGCCAGCAGCCCAACAGGGGTGGTGGCCCGAGAGCAGTTCTTC. The chain combines TRBV7-9 with TRBJ2-1; 7 nucleotides agree with TRBD1. The ends lost 5 bases at V and 10 bases at J; junction bases unmatched: 14. This CDR3 is built from 15 residues. Germline-derived CDR1 and CDR2 are SEHNR and FQNEAQ (reference sequence).